The sequence of this TCR beta chain was determined in a study of T cell repertoires in ileal Crohn's disease. Repertoires were generated with immunoSEQ multiplex PCR, while TCRdb's copy carries only in-frame clones and drops some. The repertoire includes about 7,200 clones, about three quarters of them detected once, and roughly 10% sits in the top ten. Time point in this sample: neoterminal ileum biopsy at postoperative endoscopy, about 6 months after surgery. CDR1 and CDR2 from the germline V gene are LNHDA and SQIVND (reference sequence). This CDR3 comprises 12 residues. J was trimmed by 8 bases and V by 6 bases; bases with no gene match: 4.

The chain has TRBV19 and TRBJ2-4; 7 bases are a match to TRBD1. This clonotype was sampled from an adult with Crohn's disease. The material sequenced was ileal tissue. CDR3 coding DNA: TGTGCCAGTAGCCGCCAGGGGGACATTCAGTACTTC. It yields the protein CASSRQGDIQYF.